Shown below are 30 T cell receptor beta chains from a single sample sequenced in a study of cytomegalovirus exposure and HLA in healthy donors. Researchers ran the PCR with 60 Vbeta and 13 Jbeta primers. TCRdb's table, derived via immunoSEQ multiplex PCR, lists solely in-frame clones and lacks some. Of some 140,000 clones listed, approximately 79% are singletons. The sequenced material came from PBMCs. These receptor sequences come from a man between 18 and 29 years old in good health and CMV-seronegative.

This chain connects TRBV4-2 to TRBJ1-5; a possible D gene is TRBD1 (6 bases). CDR1 and CDR2 from the germline V gene are LGHNA and YNFKEQ. This CDR3 has 14 amino acids. Trimming removed 4 bases from V and 7 bases from J, with 14 bases in between. The CDR3 is CASSRGTRQQPQHF. The CDR3 DNA follows: TGTGCCAGCAGCCGGGGGACAAGACAACAGCCCCAGCATTTT.

This chain uses TRBV9 with TRBJ2-5; tentatively, D is TRBD2 (6 bases). CDR1 SGDLS and CDR2 YYNGEE come from the germline V gene. This CDR3 spans 17 amino acids. Trimming took off 3 bases at V and 1 base at J, with 19 bases between the two ends. The CDR3 DNA reads TGTGCCAGCAGCGCCCTCTCGGGCGGGGCGGCCCAAGAGACCCAGTACTTC. As protein: CASSALSGGAAQETQYF.

The J gene is TRBJ2-1, the V gene TRBV2, with D perhaps matching TRBD1 (6 bases). This CDR3 spans 14 amino acids. Germline CDR1 reads SNHLY; CDR2 reads FYNNEI. V shed 3 bases and J shed 5 bases, with 11 bases lying between them. The CDR3, as DNA: TGTGCCAGCAGTGAGGGGTCAGGGGACAATGAGCAGTTCTTC. This translates into CASSEGSGDNEQFF. Looking up the rest from reference TRBV2 and TRBJ2-1 gives the full variable domain: EPEVTQTPSHQVTQMGQEVILRCVPISNHLYFYWYRQILGQKVEFLVSFYNNEISEKSEIFDDQFSVERPDGSNFTLKIRSTKLEDSAMYFCASSEGSGDNEQFFGPGTRLTVL.

CDR3 residues: CASSPSHPQPQHF. CDR3 sequence (DNA): TGTGCCAGCAGCCCCTCACATCCCCAGCCCCAGCATTTT. The gene calls are TRBV6-6 and TRBJ1-5; no definite D call. CDR3 length equals 13 residues. Trimming removed 6 bases from V and 7 bases from J, with 13 bases in between. CDR1 and CDR2 from the germline V gene are MNHNY and SVGAGI (reference sequence).

The rearrangement uses TRBV19 and TRBJ1-5, with 8 bases aligning to TRBD1. Per the germline V gene, CDR1 is LNHDA and CDR2 is SQIVND (reference sequence). This CDR3 comprises 13 residues. V trimming: 5 bases; J trimming: 7 bases; junction bases outside the gene matches: 4. The CDR3 spells CASSGQGGQPQHF. DNA of the CDR3: TGTGCCAGTAGTGGACAGGGTGGACAGCCCCAGCATTTT.

This chain's CDR3 is CASGLVHGTRANYGYTF. The CDR3 region has the DNA TGTGCTAGTGGTTTGGTACATGGGACACGAGCTAACTATGGCTACACCTTC. The rearrangement joins TRBV12-5 to TRBJ1-2; tentatively, D is TRBD1 (6 bases). The CDR3 extends over 17 amino acids. CDR1 and CDR2 (germline): LGHNT, FRNRAP. Trimming removed 0 bases at V and 0 bases at J, with 14 bases between.

V is TRBV9 and J is TRBJ2-6, with D perhaps matching TRBD1 (5 bases). The CDR3 is 15 residues long. Trimming left V 3 bases short and J 0 bases short, with 7 bases between. Germline-derived CDR1 and CDR2 are SGDLS and YYNGEE. The CDR3 region has the DNA TGTGCCAGCAGCGCGCAGGGCTCTGGGGCCAACGTCCTGACTTTC. This gives the protein CASSAQGSGANVLTF.

The chain links TRBV29-1 to TRBJ1-3; D gene uncertain. V was pared by 7 bases and J by 4 bases, with 14 bases between. The CDR3 totals 13 residues. Germline V gene sequence: CDR1 SQVTM, CDR2 ANQGSEA. CDR3 in amino acids: CSAVTLAGNTIYF. CDR3 nucleotide sequence: TGCAGCGCTGTAACACTAGCGGGAAACACCATATATTTT.

For the CDR3, the DNA is TGTGCCAGCAGCCCTCAGGCCGCGGGGGGCCGAGATACGCAGTATTTT. Translating it yields CASSPQAAGGRDTQYF. This chain joins TRBV7-3 and TRBJ2-3, with TRBD2 identical over 8 bases. J gave up 5 bases and V 5 bases, and 12 bases lay outside the gene matches. CDR1 is SGHTA and CDR2 is FQGTGA in the germline V gene. The CDR3 is 16 amino acids.

This clone has just a few counts. This rearrangement joins TRBV5-4 to TRBJ1-1; 11 nucleotides agree with TRBD1. Germline trimming cut 4 bases from V and 3 bases from J; bases unmatched to any gene: 5. Germline V gene data show CDR1 as SGHNT and CDR2 as YYREEE (reference sequence). The CDR3 extends over 15 amino acids. The CDR3 here is CASSVRTGGYTEAFF. The CDR3 DNA sequence: TGTGCCAGCAGCGTTCGGACAGGGGGCTACACTGAAGCTTTCTTT.

This chain links TRBV7-9 with TRBJ2-7; a possible D gene is TRBD2 (5 bases). V lost 7 bases to trimming and J lost 2 bases, with 15 bases between them. Germline CDR1 SEHNR, CDR2 FQNEAQ (reference sequence). This CDR3 has 14 residues. CDR3 coding DNA: TGTGCCAGCACCCTAGGCTTCGGGGCCTACGAGCAGTACTTC. Its protein product is CASTLGFGAYEQYF.

V and J are TRBV4-3 and TRBJ2-2; 9 bases fit TRBD1. The germline V gene encodes CDR1 LGHNA and CDR2 YSLEER. CDR3 size: 15 residues. V shed 4 bases and J 6 bases; nucleotides not matched to a gene: 6. The CDR3 reads CASSRTGERSGELFF. Here the CDR3 DNA reads TGCGCCAGCAGCCGGACAGGGGAAAGGTCCGGGGAGCTGTTTTTT.

The gene calls are TRBV21-1 and TRBJ2-4; the D call in the table, TRBD1, was not verified against the DNA. TRBV21-1 has pseudogene status. CDR3 length: 13 amino acids. CDR3 protein: CASRLDSKNIQYF. In DNA form, the CDR3 reads TGTGCCAGCAGATTGGACAGCAAAAACATTCAGTACTTC.

The chain combines TRBV5-1 with TRBJ2-4, with TRBD1 identical over 11 bases. There are 16 residues in the CDR3. J gave up 7 bases and V 0 bases, and 6 bases lay outside the gene matches. CDR1 and CDR2 from the germline V gene are SGHRS and YFSETQ. The CDR3 DNA follows: TGCGCCAGCAGCTTGGAAGGGACAGGGGGTTTGAACATTCAGTACTTC. It is translated as CASSLEGTGGLNIQYF.

This rearrangement joins TRBV15 to TRBJ2-1; 11 nucleotides match TRBD1. Germline V gives CDR1 LNHNV, CDR2 YYDKDF (reference sequence). This CDR3 region has 16 residues. V lost 1 base and J lost 4; bases outside the gene matches: 3. CDR3 sequence reads: CATSRGTGGEYNEQFF. The CDR3, as DNA: TGTGCCACCAGCAGAGGGACAGGGGGCGAGTACAATGAGCAGTTCTTC. Drawing the rest from reference TRBV15 and TRBJ2-1, the complete variable domain is DAMVIQNPRYQVTQFGKPVTLSCSQTLNHNVMYWYQQKSSQAPKLLFHYYDKDFNNEADTPDNFQSRRPNTSFCFLDIRSPGLGDTAMYLCATSRGTGGEYNEQFFGPGTRLTVL.

The rearrangement uses TRBV9 and TRBJ2-3; TRBD2 matches at 8 bases. The V segment lost 4 bases and the J segment 9 bases; nucleotides outside the gene matches: 7. The CDR3 covers 13 residues. Germline-derived CDR1 and CDR2 are SGDLS and YYNGEE. The CDR3 bases are TGTGCCAGCAGCTCCTCCCAGCGGGGGACGCAGTATTTT. It specifies CASSSSQRGTQYF.

The chain has TRBV2 and TRBJ2-5, with TRBD2 matching over 14 bases. Germline-derived CDR1 and CDR2 are SNHLY and FYNNEI. The CDR3 sequence is 17 residues long. J lost 6 bases, V lost 4 bases, and 10 bases had no gene match. CDR3 DNA sequence: TGTGCCAGCAGTGGCCCGACTAGCGGGGGGGCCGGGAAGACCCAGTACTTC. Protein: CASSGPTSGGAGKTQYF.

The rearrangement uses TRBV5-1 and TRBJ2-2; D unresolved. The CDR3 runs 15 residues. The germline V gene encodes CDR1 SGHRS and CDR2 YFSETQ. V lost 5 bases and J 0 bases, leaving 11 bases between the germline ends. The CDR3 sequence: CASSNPSPNTGELFF. The CDR3 region has the DNA TGCGCCAGCAGTAATCCAAGCCCGAACACCGGGGAGCTGTTTTTT.

This chain uses TRBV5-1 with TRBJ2-1, with 8 bases aligning to TRBD1. The trim removed 3 bases at V and 4 bases at J, leaving 15 bases unmatched. The germline CDR1 and CDR2 sequences are SGHRS and YFSETQ. The CDR3 is made up of 18 amino acids. The CDR3 is CASSWGTGTYHPYNEQFF. The CDR3 DNA reads as TGCGCCAGCAGCTGGGGGACAGGAACCTACCATCCTTACAATGAGCAGTTCTTC.

CDR3 amino acids: CASSPRGGQPQHF. DNA for the CDR3: TGTGCCAGCTCACCACGGGGAGGCCAGCCCCAGCATTTT. The rearrangement uses TRBV18 and TRBJ1-5; D unresolved. The ends were cut back, 1 base at V and 7 bases at J, with 8 bases in the middle. Germline loops: CDR1 KGHSH, CDR2 LQKENI. This CDR3 comprises 13 residues.

This clone has only a few counts. The gene calls are TRBV10-3 and TRBJ2-6; 9 positions match TRBD2. The CDR3 runs 13 residues. Germline CDR1 ENHRY, CDR2 SYGVKD. This CDR3 reads CGGGGSGANVLTF. DNA of the CDR3: TGTGGCGGGGGGGGGTCTGGGGCCAACGTCCTGACTTTC.

This chain joins TRBV28 and TRBJ1-4, with TRBD1 matching over 7 bases. V gave up 5 bases and J gave up 8 bases; unmatched junction bases: 8. The CDR3 length is 14 residues. Germline values: CDR1 MDHEN, CDR2 SYDVKM. CDR3 in DNA: TGTGCCAGCAGTCGTCAGGGGGAAGACGAAAAACTGTTTTTT. Residues: CASSRQGEDEKLFF.

The chain combines TRBV18 with TRBJ1-6; 10 bases line up with TRBD1. The CDR3 has 16 residues. From germline, CDR1 is KGHSH and CDR2 LQKENI. V shed 3 bases, J shed 5 bases, and the junction held 4 bases outside the gene matches. The CDR3, as DNA: TGTGCCAGCTCACCCCGGACAGGGGGAAATAATTCACCCCTCCACTTT. It specifies CASSPRTGGNNSPLHF.

The CDR3 bases are TGCGCCAGCAGCCAAGATGGGACTCGTGGGGCCAACGTCCTGACTTTC. It encodes CASSQDGTRGANVLTF. This rearrangement joins TRBV4-3 to TRBJ2-6; perhaps TRBD2 as D (6 bases). With 0 bases removed from V and 3 bases from J, the gap between germline ends came to 9 bases. CDR1 is LGHNA and CDR2 is YSLEER in the germline V gene. The CDR3 is 16 amino acids.

This clone was recorded a few times. The genes are TRBV6-5 and TRBJ1-2; possible D gene TRBD1, 5 bases. The CDR3 covers 15 residues. V dropped 2 bases and J dropped 4 bases, with 14 bases sitting between them. CDR1 and CDR2 from the germline V gene are MNHEY and SVGAGI. The CDR3 reads CASSYAGGTFYGYTF. Here the CDR3 DNA reads TGTGCCAGCAGTTACGCGGGGGGGACCTTCTATGGCTACACCTTC.

About this clone itself: A junction end diverges from the germline sequence, so it may reflect a read error. The chain joins TRBV5-6 to TRBJ2-1; 11 bases are shared with TRBD2. This CDR3 comprises 15 residues. CDR1 and CDR2 from the germline V gene are SGHDT and YYEEEE. DNA of the CDR3: TGTGCCAGCAACTTGGGAACTAGCGGGGGTCGGGGGCAGTTCTTC. Protein: CASNLGTSGGRGQFF.

This sequence joins TRBV2 and TRBJ2-2; D unclear. Trimming left V 8 bases short and J 0 bases short, with 19 bases between. This CDR3 is built from 17 residues. Germline V lookup: CDR1 SNHLY, CDR2 FYNNEI. The CDR3 is CASRTRLQKTNTGELFF. The CDR3, as DNA: TGTGCCAGCCGAACGCGTTTACAGAAAACGAACACCGGGGAGCTGTTTTTT.

The chain couples TRBV6-1 to TRBJ1-2; no firm D call. Per the germline V gene, CDR1 is MNHNS and CDR2 is SASEGT. Deletions cut 2 bases from V and 5 bases from J, with 6 bases between. The CDR3 sequence is 12 residues long. CDR3 coding DNA: TGTGCCAGCAGTGAAAGCTATTATGGCTACACCTTC. Encoded protein: CASSESYYGYTF.

This clone was counted between two and nine times. The gene calls are TRBV27 and TRBJ1-5; D perhaps matches TRBD1 (5 bases). From germline, CDR1 is MNHEY and CDR2 SMNVEV (reference sequence). The CDR3 runs to 15 residues. Trimming took off 3 bases at V and 0 bases at J, with 9 bases between the two ends. The DNA for the CDR3 is TGTGCCAGCAGTTTTCAGGGATATAGCAATCAGCCCCAGCATTTT. This gives the protein CASSFQGYSNQPQHF.

The chain combines TRBV19 with TRBJ1-4, with D tentatively TRBD1 (6 bases). Germline loops: CDR1 LNHDA, CDR2 SQIVND (reference sequence). This CDR3 is built from 15 residues. The V and J ends lost 5 bases and 4 bases respectively, with 14 bases between them. DNA of the CDR3: TGTGCCAGTAGTGTTCAGACAGGCGGTAATGAAAAACTGTTTTTT. It specifies CASSVQTGGNEKLFF.